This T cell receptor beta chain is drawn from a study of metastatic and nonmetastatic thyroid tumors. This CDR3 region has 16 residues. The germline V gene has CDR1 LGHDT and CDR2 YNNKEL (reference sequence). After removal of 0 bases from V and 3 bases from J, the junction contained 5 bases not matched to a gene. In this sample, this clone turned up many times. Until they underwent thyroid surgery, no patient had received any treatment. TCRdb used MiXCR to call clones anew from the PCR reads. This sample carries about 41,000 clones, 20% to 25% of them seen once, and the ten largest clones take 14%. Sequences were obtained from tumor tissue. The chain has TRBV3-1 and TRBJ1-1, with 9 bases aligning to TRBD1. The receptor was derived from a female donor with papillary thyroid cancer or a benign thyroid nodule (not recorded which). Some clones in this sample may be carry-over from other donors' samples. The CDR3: CASSQDYRGPYTEAFF. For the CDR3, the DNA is TGTGCCAGCAGCCAAGATTACAGGGGGCCATACACTGAAGCTTTCTTT.